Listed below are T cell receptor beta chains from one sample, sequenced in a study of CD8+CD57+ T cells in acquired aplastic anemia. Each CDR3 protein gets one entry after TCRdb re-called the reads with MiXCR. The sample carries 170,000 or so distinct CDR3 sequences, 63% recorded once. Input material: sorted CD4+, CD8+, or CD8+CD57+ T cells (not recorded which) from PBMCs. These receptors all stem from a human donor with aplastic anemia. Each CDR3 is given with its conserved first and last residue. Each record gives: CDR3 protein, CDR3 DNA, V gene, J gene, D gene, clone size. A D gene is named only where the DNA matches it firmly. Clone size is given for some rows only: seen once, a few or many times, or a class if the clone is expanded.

CASSVTGAQPQHF	TGTGCCAGCAGTGTCACAGGGGCTCAGCCCCAGCATTTT	TRBV25-1	TRBJ1-5	TRBD1	NA
CASSLVPSGVTSYEQYF	TGTGCCAGCAGCTTAGTTCCTAGCGGGGTCACCTCCTACGAGCAGTACTTC	TRBV7-9	TRBJ2-7	TRBD2	NA
CASSPGGGFTLEGYTF	TGTGCCAGCAGCCCGGGAGGTGGTTTCACCTTGGAAGGCTACACCTTC	TRBV5-4	TRBJ1-2	NA	NA
CASSEELGIGANEQFF	TGTGCCAGCAGTGAAGAGCTCGGAATAGGGGCCAATGAGCAGTTCTTC	TRBV25-1	TRBJ2-1	NA	NA
CASRLDQGYNSPLHF	TGTGCCAGCAGACTGGACCAAGGGTATAATTCACCCCTCCACTTT	TRBV9	TRBJ1-6	NA	NA
CSATGTGAFNQPQHF	TGCAGTGCTACCGGGACAGGGGCCTTCAATCAGCCCCAGCATTTT	TRBV20-1	TRBJ1-5	TRBD1	NA
CASSFQQGLGTEAFF	TGTGCCAGTAGTTTCCAACAGGGACTAGGCACTGAAGCTTTCTTT	TRBV19	TRBJ1-1	NA	NA
CAISDWPAKDTGANVLTF	TGTGCCATCAGTGATTGGCCGGCTAAAGATACTGGGGCCAACGTCCTGACTTTC	TRBV10-3	TRBJ2-6	NA	NA
CATTSGRAYQETQYF	TGTGCCACTACAAGCGGGAGGGCTTATCAAGAGACCCAGTACTTC	TRBV7-7	TRBJ2-5	TRBD2	few
CATSSGRTDTQYF	TGTGCCACCAGTTCGGGGCGAACAGATACGCAGTATTTT	TRBV24-1	TRBJ2-3	NA	NA
CSARGLAGVSYEQYF	TGCAGTGCTAGGGGACTAGCGGGAGTCTCCTACGAGCAGTACTTC	TRBV20-1	TRBJ2-7	TRBD2	few
CASSPTGSQVDEQYF	TGTGCCAGCAGCCCAACAGGTTCCCAAGTGGACGAGCAGTACTTC	TRBV7-3	TRBJ2-7	NA	NA
CASSVSGRRYEQYF	TGTGCCAGCAGTGTTTCTGGGAGGCGCTACGAGCAGTACTTC	TRBV7-9	TRBJ2-7	NA	NA
CASSAESGEGNQPQHF	TGTGCCAGCAGTGCGGAGTCAGGGGAAGGCAATCAGCCCCAGCATTTT	TRBV2	TRBJ1-5	NA	NA
CASSLASSAPRPYEQYF	TGCGCCAGCAGCTTGGCCTCTAGCGCCCCGCGGCCCTACGAGCAGTACTTC	TRBV5-1	TRBJ2-7	NA	NA
CASSPPDLRDEQYF	TGCGCCAGCAGCCCCCCGGATCTGAGGGACGAGCAGTACTTC	TRBV5-1	TRBJ2-7	NA	NA
CASSISIYNEQFF	TGTGCCAGTAGTATCAGTATATACAATGAGCAGTTCTTC	TRBV19	TRBJ2-1	NA	NA
CASSESGTGLAGPGELFF	TGCGCCAGCAGTGAGTCCGGGACAGGGCTAGCGGGGCCCGGGGAGCTGTTTTTT	TRBV10-1	TRBJ2-2	NA	NA
CASSYRTSNTGELFF	TGCGCCAGCAGCTACAGGACCTCGAACACCGGGGAGCTGTTTTTT	TRBV5-4	TRBJ2-2	NA	NA
CATSETSGGFEQFF	TGTGCCACCAGCGAGACTAGCGGGGGGTTTGAGCAGTTCTTC	TRBV15	TRBJ2-1	TRBD2	NA
CASSVAGTGTYGYNF	TGTGCCAGTAGTGTCGCCGGGACAGGGACCTATGGCTACAACTTC	TRBV19	TRBJ1-2	TRBD1	NA
CASSEVASALEQFF	TGTGCCAGCAGTGAAGTGGCCTCTGCACTTGAGCAGTTCTTC	TRBV2	TRBJ2-1	NA	NA
CASSRRLGSSYEQYF	TGTGCCAGCAGCCGTCGTTTGGGGAGCTCCTACGAGCAGTACTTC	TRBV7-9	TRBJ2-7	NA	NA
CASTASMSSYNEQFF	TGTGCCAGTACCGCCTCGATGAGCTCCTACAATGAGCAGTTCTTC	TRBV19	TRBJ2-1	NA	many
CASRRAGSNTGELFF	TGTGCCAGTAGAAGGGCAGGATCTAACACCGGGGAGCTGTTTTTT	TRBV19	TRBJ2-2	NA	NA
CSVLDPGGQGRTDTQYF	TGCAGTGTTCTTGACCCTGGCGGACAGGGAAGGACAGATACGCAGTATTTT	TRBV20-1	TRBJ2-3	TRBD1	NA
CASSDDVETQYF	TGCGCCAGCAGTGATGACGTAGAGACCCAGTACTTC	TRBV10-1	TRBJ2-5	NA	once
CAIMGPTYGHTF	TGTGCCATCATGGGACCGACCTATGGCCACACCTTC	TRBV10-3	TRBJ1-2	NA	NA